A selection of T cell receptor beta chains follows, all from one sample in a study of breast tumors, draining lymph nodes, adjacent tissues. TCRdb recomputed calls from the multiplex PCR reads with MiXCR, one row per CDR3 protein. The table has fewer than 140,000 distinct CDR3 sequences, around 30% seen once. Sequenced material: axillary lymph node tissue. These receptors came from a female donor with breast cancer. Some clones in this sample may be carry-over from other donors' samples. Both conserved end residues are part of each CDR3. The D gene is left open where the match is weak. Clone size appears in some rows only: once, few, many, or a class for an expanded clone.

abundance	d_gene	v_gene	j_gene	CDR3nt	CDR3aa
.	.	TRBV12-3/TRBV12-4	TRBJ2-7	TGTGCCAGCAGCCTCGGGGGTGGGCAGTACTTC	CASSLGGGQYF
many	.	TRBV15	TRBJ2-1	TGTGCCACCAGCAGGAGTAAATACAATGAGCAGTTCTTC	CATSRSKYNEQFF
few	.	TRBV5-6	TRBJ2-1	TGTGCCAGCAGCTTGTGGGGAAATGAGCAGTTCTTC	CASSLWGNEQFF
many	.	TRBV5-8	TRBJ1-2	TGTGCCAGCAGCTTGATTGTAAGGGGGACAGGCTACACCTTC	CASSLIVRGTGYTF
.	.	TRBV20-1	TRBJ1-5	TGCAGTGCTAGAGATAAGGGGAATCAGCCCCAGCATTTT	CSARDKGNQPQHF
once	.	TRBV10-3	TRBJ2-1	TGTGCCGCCACAGACCTACAGGGAAAACACAATGAGCAGTTCTTC	CAATDLQGKHNEQFF
many	.	TRBV20-1	TRBJ1-2	TGCAGTGCTAGAGATGGGAGAGGGGGAGGCTATGGCTACACCTTC	CSARDGRGGGYGYTF
many	.	TRBV27	TRBJ1-5	TGTGCCAGCAGTTTTAGGGGGATTAGCAATCAGCCCCAGCATTTT	CASSFRGISNQPQHF
.	.	TRBV19	TRBJ1-6	TGTGCCAGTAGTAAGGAGCCCCTCCACTTT	CASSKEPLHF
.	TRBD1	TRBV6-1	TRBJ2-7	TGTGCCAGCAGCAAGACAGGGGGCAGCTACGAGCAGTGCTTC	CASSKTGGSYEQCF
many	TRBD2	TRBV4-3	TRBJ2-5	TGCGCCAGCAGCCAAGGCCTTATAGCGGGGGGCCGCCAAGAGACCCAGTACTTC	CASSQGLIAGGRQETQYF
.	.	TRBV12-3/TRBV12-4	TRBJ1-1	TGTGCCAGCAGTTCTAGGGGGGGGTGGGACACTGAAGCTTTCTTT	CASSSRGGWDTEAFF
few	.	TRBV12-3/TRBV12-4	TRBJ1-1	TGTGCCAGCAGTTTGACGCACAGGAACACTGAAGCTTTCTTT	CASSLTHRNTEAFF
many	.	TRBV7-3	TRBJ1-4	TGTGCCAGCAGCCCCGGCCGGGTCGCTAATGAAGAACTGTTTTTT	CASSPGRVANEELFF
.	.	TRBV20-1	TRBJ2-2	TGCAGTGCCACGGCAGGGTCCGGGGAGCTGTTTTTT	CSATAGSGELFF
many	.	TRBV29-1	TRBJ1-2	TGCAGCGTTCTCTCAGGGGTAGGCTACACCTTC	CSVLSGVGYTF
many	.	TRBV5-8	TRBJ2-7	TGTGCCAGCAGCTTGGGCAGGGGGGGGGAGCAGTACTTC	CASSLGRGGEQYF
.	TRBD2	TRBV7-8	TRBJ2-3	TGTGCCAGCAGCGAAAGACTAGCGGGGGGGCCACATGCACATACGCAGTATTTT	CASSERLAGGPHAHTQYF
.	.	TRBV20-1	TRBJ1-1	TGCAATGCGCCCCAACAGGGCAGATGGACTGAAGCTTTCTTT	CNAPQQGRWTEAFF
.	.	TRBV27	TRBJ2-1	TGTGCCAGCAGTTTATCCCCTAGCTTCTGCAATGAGCAGTTCTTC	CASSLSPSFCNEQFF
.	.	TRBV7-9	TRBJ1-4	TGTGCCAGCAGCTTAGTGGGGGCCAATAATGAAAAACTGTTTTTT	CASSLVGANNEKLFF
many	.	TRBV7-6	TRBJ2-1	TGTGCCAGCAGCTTATCAGCGGACACCTACAATGAGCAGTTCTTC	CASSLSADTYNEQFF
.	.	TRBV11-3	TRBJ1-5	TGTGCCAGCAGCCAAGCACAGGTAAATCAGCCCCAGCATTTT	CASSQAQVNQPQHF
once	.	TRBV2	TRBJ2-1	TGTGCCAGCGGTAGTGGGGTGATGTCGTACGATGAGCGGTTCTTC	CASGSGVMSYDERFF
many	.	TRBV3-1	TRBJ2-7	TGTGCCAGCAGCACTCGGACTTCGGTCAACGAGCAGTACTTC	CASSTRTSVNEQYF
many	.	TRBV7-8	TRBJ2-6	TGTGCCAGCAGCTTAGTGGGGGCTGGGGCCAACGTCCTGACTTTC	CASSLVGAGANVLTF
many	TRBD2	TRBV20-1	TRBJ2-1	TGCAGTGCCTTAGGGCTAGCGGGGGGCTCCCATCCCTACAATGAGCAGTTCTTC	CSALGLAGGSHPYNEQFF
many	TRBD1	TRBV4-2	TRBJ1-1	TGTGCCAGCAGCCGGAATCGACAGGGGAACACTGAAGCTTTCTTT	CASSRNRQGNTEAFF
many	.	TRBV11-2	TRBJ2-6	TGTGCCAGCAGTAACAGGTACCGCTCTGGGGCCAACGTCCTGACTTTC	CASSNRYRSGANVLTF
many	TRBD2	TRBV5-1	TRBJ2-2	TGCGCCAGCACCTTGGGCGCTAGCGGCGGAACCGGGGAGCTGTTTTTT	CASTLGASGGTGELFF
many	TRBD2	TRBV6-5	TRBJ2-7	TGTGCCAGCAGTCCAACTAGCGGGAGACACGAGCAGTACTTC	CASSPTSGRHEQYF
many	TRBD2	TRBV6-6	TRBJ2-7	TGTGCCAGCACCGACTCTGGACTAGCGGGAGGGCAAAGCTCCTACGAGCAGTACTTC	CASTDSGLAGGQSSYEQYF
.	TRBD2	TRBV4-3	TRBJ2-1	TGCGCCAGCAGCCGAGATTCCTATTCCCGGACTAGCGGGGTAAACGAGCAGTTCTTC	CASSRDSYSRTSGVNEQFF
many	.	TRBV6-2/TRBV6-3	TRBJ2-7	TGTGCCAGCAGTCACGTTCGGGACCCGGGCACCTACGAGCAGTACTTC	CASSHVRDPGTYEQYF
many	.	TRBV6-1	TRBJ2-5	TGTGCCAGCAGTGAAGCGGGGAGAGAGACCCAGTACTTC	CASSEAGRETQYF
many	.	TRBV7-2	TRBJ2-1	TGTGCCAGCAGCCCCTCGATCAGAGAATACAATGAGCAGTTCTTC	CASSPSIREYNEQFF
.	TRBD2	TRBV9	TRBJ2-7	TGTGCCCGCAGACCCCCGGGACTAGCGGGGGGGAGGTCCTACGAGCAGTACTTC	CARRPPGLAGGRSYEQYF
many	.	TRBV2	TRBJ1-2	TGTGCCAGCATGGTCCGCTCTGGCTACACCTTC	CASMVRSGYTF
many	.	TRBV12-3/TRBV12-4	TRBJ2-1	TGTGCCAGCAGTTTAAATGTCAGATACAATGAGCAGTTCTTC	CASSLNVRYNEQFF
few	TRBD2	TRBV27	TRBJ2-3	TGTGCCAGCAGTCAACTAGCGGATCGGACAGATACGCAGTATTTT	CASSQLADRTDTQYF
many	.	TRBV2	TRBJ2-1	TGTGCCAGCAGTGTCCTGGTGTTGACGGGGAGTTGGTATGAGCAGTTCTTC	CASSVLVLTGSWYEQFF
many	.	TRBV6-2/TRBV6-3	TRBJ2-1	TGTGCCAGCTTAGATCGTCGGCAGGGGCTGGATGAGCAGTTCTTC	CASLDRRQGLDEQFF
many	TRBD1	TRBV6-5	TRBJ2-2	TGTGCCAGCAGTTACTCAGGGGGCACAAACACCGGGGAGCTGTTTTTT	CASSYSGGTNTGELFF
.	.	TRBV4-2	TRBJ2-7	TGTGCCAGCAGCCAAGAGCGGGGTACACTCCACGAGCAGTACTTC	CASSQERGTLHEQYF
many	TRBD2	TRBV15	TRBJ2-1	TGTGCCACCAGCACCAGACTAGCGGGGATCTACAATGAGCAGTTCTTC	CATSTRLAGIYNEQFF
many	.	TRBV11-2	TRBJ2-3	TGTGCCAGCAGCTCATCTCGGGATAACCCAGATACGCAGTATTTT	CASSSSRDNPDTQYF
.	.	TRBV7-9	TRBJ1-2	TGTGCCAGCAGCGAGGGACGCGACAACTATGGCTACACCTTC	CASSEGRDNYGYTF
many	.	TRBV20-1	TRBJ1-6	TGCAGTGCTAACCCGGGCCTACATAATTCACCCCTCCACTTT	CSANPGLHNSPLHF
.	.	TRBV4-3	TRBJ1-3	TGCGCCAGCAGCCAAGATCAGGGGCTATACACCATATATTTT	CASSQDQGLYTIYF
many	.	TRBV7-2	TRBJ1-2	TGTGCCAGCAGCTTAGCGGGGCACCTTAGCTATGGCTACACCTTC	CASSLAGHLSYGYTF
.	.	TRBV7-2	TRBJ1-6	TGTGCCAGCAGTGCCACCGGTGACAGGACGAATTCACCCCTCCACTTT	CASSATGDRTNSPLHF
.	.	TRBV28	TRBJ1-2	TGTGCCAGCAGTATCCGCGCGCATTCGTCTAACTATGGCTACACCTTC	CASSIRAHSSNYGYTF
.	TRBD1	TRBV12-3/TRBV12-4	TRBJ2-2	TGTGCCAGCAGCTCGGGACAGTACTATGGCTACACCGGGGAGCTGTTTTTT	CASSSGQYYGYTGELFF